The clone carrying this TCR beta chain was seen repeatedly, ten times or more. Its specificity is not known. The data stem from a study of T-cell memory formation after mild COVID-19. TCRdb analysed the 5' RACE reads with MiXCR anew, one entry per CDR3 protein. This table holds about 560,000 distinct CDR3 sequences, 15% to 20% found once. The CDR3 has 15 residues. V lost 3 bases and J lost 1; bases outside the gene matches: 4. Study-wide results and caveats: Second-wave clones with a day 37 peak had unconfirmed SARS-CoV-2 specificity. Mainly in CM and EM were contracting CD4+ clones; CD8+ were in EMRA. Clones contracting day 15 to 85 were balanced CD4/CD8; later expanders leaned CD4+. Some SARS-CoV-2-responding clones were already detected in memory before infection.

Sequencing used PBMCs or a T cell subset sorted from them (not recorded which). The clonotype originates from an adult woman who had mild COVID-19 (a few samples of this study predate the infection). Cell type and time point are not known. The chain links TRBV12-3 or TRBV12-4 to TRBJ2-3, with 7 bases that match TRBD2. The CDR3 nucleotides read TGTGCCAGCAGTTTCGAGGGGAGGGGCACAGATACGCAGTATTTT. This codes for CASSFEGRGTDTQYF.